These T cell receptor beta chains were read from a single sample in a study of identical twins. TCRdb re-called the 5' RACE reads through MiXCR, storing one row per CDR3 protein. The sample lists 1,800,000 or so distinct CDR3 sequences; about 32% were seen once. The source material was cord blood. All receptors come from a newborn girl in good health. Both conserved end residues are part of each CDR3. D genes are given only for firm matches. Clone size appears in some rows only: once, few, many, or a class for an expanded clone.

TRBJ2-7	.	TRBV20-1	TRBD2	CSAREGSGRSYEQYF	TGCAGTGCTAGAGAAGGTAGCGGGAGGTCGTACGAGCAGTACTTC
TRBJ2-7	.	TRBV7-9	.	CASSLGGGVNEQYF	TGTGCCAGCAGCTTAGGAGGGGGGGTGAATGAGCAGTACTTC
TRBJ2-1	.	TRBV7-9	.	CASSPLEGYNEQFF	TGTGCCAGCAGCCCCCTCGAGGGGTACAATGAGCAGTTCTTC
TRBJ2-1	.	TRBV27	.	CASRRREDGQFF	TGTGCCAGCAGGAGGAGAGAGGATGGGCAGTTCTTC
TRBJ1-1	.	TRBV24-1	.	CATSDLPVSGLNTEAFF	TGTGCCACCAGTGATTTGCCGGTTTCGGGCTTGAACACTGAAGCTTTCTTT
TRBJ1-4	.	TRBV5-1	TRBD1	CASSSPDRVGTNEKPFF	TGCGCCAGCAGCTCCCCGGACAGGGTGGGAACTAATGAAAAACCGTTTTTT
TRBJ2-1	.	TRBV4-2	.	CASSLPGRQDSASYNEQFF	TGTGCCAGCAGCCTTCCCGGTAGACAGGACTCCGCTTCCTACAATGAGCAGTTCTTC
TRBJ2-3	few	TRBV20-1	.	CSASRAGDTQYF	TGCAGTGCTTCCCGGGCAGGGGATACGCAGTATTTT
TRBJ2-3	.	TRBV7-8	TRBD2	CASSLLGGRLSQDTQYF	TGTGCCAGCAGCTTATTGGGCGGGAGATTGTCGCAAGATACGCAGTATTTT
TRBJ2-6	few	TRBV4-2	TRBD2	CASSQDMGGGRSGANVLTF	TGTGCCAGCAGCCAAGATATGGGGGGCGGGAGGAGTGGGGCCAACGTCCTGACTTTC
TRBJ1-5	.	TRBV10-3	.	CAISDRQGSNQPQHF	TGTGCCATCAGTGATAGGCAGGGTAGCAATCAGCCCCAGCATTTT
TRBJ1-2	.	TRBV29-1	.	CSVMGAKGYTF	TGCAGCGTAATGGGGGCGAAGGGCTACACCTTC
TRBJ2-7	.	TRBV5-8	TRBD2	CASSSHQLAGGANEQYF	TGTGCCAGCAGCTCCCACCAACTAGCGGGAGGGGCTAATGAGCAGTACTTC
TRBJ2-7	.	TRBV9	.	CASSVAGDVGGPYNEQYF	TGTGCCAGCAGCGTAGCAGGGGATGTGGGGGGGCCCTACAATGAGCAGTACTTC
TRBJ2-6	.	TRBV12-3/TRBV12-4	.	CASSRLRSGANVLTF	TGTGCCAGCAGTAGATTGCGCTCTGGGGCCAACGTCCTGACTTTC
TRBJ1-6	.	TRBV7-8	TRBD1	CASSLNRGPSPPHF	TGTGCCAGCAGCTTAAACAGGGGGCCTTCACCCCCCCACTTT
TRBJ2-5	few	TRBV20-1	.	CSARTRLGETQYF	TGCAGTGCTAGGACTAGGTTGGGAGAGACCCAGTACTTC
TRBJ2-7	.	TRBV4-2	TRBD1	CASSQDVWTGEKEQYF	TGTGCCAGCAGCCAAGATGTTTGGACAGGGGAGAAAGAGCAGTACTTC
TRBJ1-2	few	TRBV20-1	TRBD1	CSAGSSGTVGGYTF	TGCAGTGCTGGATCATCCGGGACAGTGGGCGGCTACACCTTC
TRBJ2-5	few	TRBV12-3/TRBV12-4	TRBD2	CASSHGGAGETQYF	TGTGCCAGCTCCCACGGGGGGGCGGGAGAGACCCAGTACTTC
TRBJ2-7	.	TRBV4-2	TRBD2	CASSQTGTSGWSSYEQYF	TGTGCCAGCAGCCAAACTGGGACTAGCGGGTGGAGCTCCTACGAGCAGTACTTC
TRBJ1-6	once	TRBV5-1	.	CASGLGQRNSPLHF	TGCGCCAGCGGCTTAGGACAGAGGAACTCACCCCTCCACTTT
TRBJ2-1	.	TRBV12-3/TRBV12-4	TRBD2	CASSSPKGLAGRGEQFF	TGTGCCAGCAGTTCTCCCAAGGGTCTAGCGGGTAGGGGTGAGCAGTTCTTC
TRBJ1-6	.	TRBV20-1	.	CSAGLSGLYSPLHF	TGCAGTGCTGGACTTTCGGGACTTTATTCACCCCTCCACTTT
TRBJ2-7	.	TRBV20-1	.	CSARPGQYSYEQYF	TGCAGTGCGCGCCCTGGACAGTACTCCTACGAGCAGTACTTC
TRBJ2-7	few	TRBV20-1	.	CSAIITYEQYF	TGCAGTGCTATAATCACCTACGAGCAGTACTTC
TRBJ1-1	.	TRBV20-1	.	CSARGGVRNTEAFF	TGCAGTGCTAGAGGTGGAGTGCGGAACACTGAAGCTTTCTTT
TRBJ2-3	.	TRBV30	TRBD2	CAWSYRRGITDTQYF	TGTGCCTGGAGTTATAGGCGGGGGATCACAGATACGCAGTATTTT
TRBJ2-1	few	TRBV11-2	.	CASSLVRGHNEQFF	TGTGCCAGCAGCTTGGTTCGCGGTCACAATGAGCAGTTCTTC
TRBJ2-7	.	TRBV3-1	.	CASSQDGAETYEQYF	TGTGCCAGCAGCCAAGATGGGGCGGAGACCTACGAGCAGTACTTC
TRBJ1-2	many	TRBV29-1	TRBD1	CSARTGTGYYGYTF	TGCAGCGCAAGAACCGGGACAGGATACTATGGCTACACCTTC
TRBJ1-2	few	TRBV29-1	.	CSVEDEGFNGYTF	TGCAGCGTTGAAGATGAGGGGTTTAATGGCTACACCTTC
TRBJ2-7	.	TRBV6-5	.	CASSPVGVSSYEQYF	TGTGCCAGCAGTCCCGTCGGGGTGAGCTCCTACGAGCAGTACTTC
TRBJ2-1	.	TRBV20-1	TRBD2	CSAELADTYNEQFF	TGCAGTGCTGAACTAGCGGACACGTACAATGAGCAGTTCTTC
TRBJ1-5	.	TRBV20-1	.	CSTDGTSGGHF	TGCAGTACGGACGGGACTAGCGGGGGGCATTTT
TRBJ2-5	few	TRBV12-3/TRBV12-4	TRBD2	CASSLFTSGGETQYF	TGTGCCAGCAGCCTTTTCACTAGCGGGGGTGAGACCCAGTACTTC
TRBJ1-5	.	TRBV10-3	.	CAISERADSGPQHF	TGTGCCATCAGTGAGCGGGCAGATTCGGGGCCCCAGCATTTT
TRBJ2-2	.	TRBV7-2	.	CASPRSDTNTGELFF	TGTGCCAGCCCCCGTTCGGATACGAACACCGGGGAGCTGTTTTTT
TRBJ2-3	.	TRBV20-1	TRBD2	CSARGTSGGTTDTRYF	TGCAGTGCTAGGGGGACTAGCGGGGGGACCACAGATACGCGGTATTTT
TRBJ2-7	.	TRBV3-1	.	CASRGLWDDEQYF	TGTGCCAGCAGGGGGCTGTGGGACGACGAGCAGTACTTC
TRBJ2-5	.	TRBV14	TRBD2	CASSQDERGKETQYF	TGTGCCAGCAGCCAAGATGAGCGGGGGAAAGAGACCCAGTACTTC
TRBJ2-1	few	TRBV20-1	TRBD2	CSARLAGRDYNEQFF	TGCAGTGCTAGACTAGCGGGTAGGGACTACAATGAGCAGTTCTTC
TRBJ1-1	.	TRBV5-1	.	CASSFGVQDGTEAFF	TGCGCCAGCAGCTTTGGCGTACAGGACGGGACTGAAGCTTTCTTT
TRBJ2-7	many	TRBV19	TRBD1	CASSIGTGTYEQYF	TGCGCCAGCAGCATTGGGACAGGCACCTACGAGCAGTACTTC
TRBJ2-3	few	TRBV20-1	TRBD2	CSAGRLAGTDTQYF	TGCAGTGCTGGACGACTAGCGGGCACAGATACGCAGTATTTT
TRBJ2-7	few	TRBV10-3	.	CAISEQGPYEQYF	TGTGCCATCAGTGAGCAGGGCCCCTACGAGCAGTACTTC
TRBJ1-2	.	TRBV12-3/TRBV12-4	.	CASSFGQKYGYTF	TGTGCCAGCAGTTTCGGACAGAAATATGGCTACACCTTC
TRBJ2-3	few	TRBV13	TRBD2	CASSSSGTSGGTDTQYF	TGTGCCAGCAGCTCCTCCGGGACTAGTGGAGGCACAGATACGCAGTATTTT
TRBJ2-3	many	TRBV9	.	CASSVAPPTDTQYF	TGTGCCAGCAGCGTAGCTCCTCCCACAGATACGCAGTATTTT
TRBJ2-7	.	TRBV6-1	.	CASSESVTVPSYEQYF	TGTGCCAGCAGTGAATCGGTGACAGTACCATCCTACGAGCAGTACTTC